These T cell receptor beta chains were read from a single sample in a study of tumor and adjacent non-tumor tissue in lung cancer. TCRdb analysed the multiplex PCR reads with MiXCR anew, one entry per CDR3 protein. Of 81,000 or so distinct CDR3 sequences in the sample, 75% to 90% were seen once. Sequencing was carried out using lung tumor tissue. The origin of the receptors is a woman aged 50 to 65 with non-small cell lung cancer. Each CDR3 is given with its conserved first and last residue. Expanded clones are given a class, and other clones once, few, many or no size at all.

length	V	J	size	CDR3
11	TRBV6-2/TRBV6-3	TRBJ2-1	.	CASSIAVERFF
12	TRBV11-2	TRBJ2-3	once	CASSRGGYTKYF
17	TRBV20-1	TRBJ2-1	once	CSATRRLAGGPYNEQLF
15	TRBV5-4	TRBJ1-4	.	CTSSPAPDGEEKLFF
16	TRBV6-5	TRBJ1-2	.	CASISTGGTFNYGYTF
16	TRBV4-3	TRBJ2-6	.	CASSQETTPRANVMTF
14	TRBV20-1	TRBJ1-2	.	CGAGDRATNYGYTF
17	TRBV20-1	TRBJ1-1	.	CSVRDPTSVGGRTEAFF
16	TRBV6-1	TRBJ2-1	.	CASKSITGSFVDGQFF
15	TRBV11-1	TRBJ2-7	.	CASGYEITTDFEQYF
17	TRBV11-2	TRBJ2-7	few	CTSSLAAGRTGPYEQYF
11	TRBV12-3/TRBV12-4	TRBJ2-2	.	CASINTGEPFF
14	TRBV6-1	TRBJ2-1	.	CTATQSVPYNEQFF
16	TRBV6-1	TRBJ1-6	.	CASSEASGTVNLPLHF
15	TRBV28	TRBJ2-1	once	CASRSSRPRPPEQFF
16	TRBV4-1	TRBJ1-1	.	CTSSQDRYRVNTEAFF
20	TRBV6-6	TRBJ2-4	.	CASSYSVGILADPTKNIQYF
14	TRBV30	TRBJ2-3	.	CACQQGADTDTQYF
14	TRBV12-3/TRBV12-4	TRBJ1-2	.	CASRPRRRSYGYTF
16	TRBV4-3	TRBJ2-1	.	CASSQSTSGNDNEQFF
14	TRBV4-3	TRBJ2-3	few	CVSSLLTSTDTQYF
16	TRBV4-1	TRBJ1-1	.	CTSSQDRYRPNTEVFF
15	TRBV14	TRBJ2-3	.	CASSIQGSRTDTQCF
17	TRBV6-1	TRBJ2-2	.	CASSELAGNVGVGELFF
12	TRBV6-2/TRBV6-3	TRBJ2-7	.	CASRRQNYGQYF
15	TRBV11-2	TRBJ2-7	.	CASRPRASGSYEHYF
14	TRBV12-3/TRBV12-4	TRBJ2-7	.	CASSLIWGPHEQYF
14	TRBV28	TRBJ2-3	once	CASRPYYGVDTQYF
12	TRBV13	TRBJ1-6	many	CASSSGSSPLHF
15	TRBV5-1	TRBJ1-3	.	CARRKGQGGGNTIYF
14	TRBV29-1	TRBJ1-1	once	CSIDDPLKGAETFF
18	TRBV10-3	TRBJ1-3	few	CAISDMGTGRSPGNTIYF
13	TRBV4-3	TRBJ2-7	medium-sized	CASSQGQGLKQYF
15	TRBV7-9	TRBJ2-1	many	CASSLAGSSYNEQFF
14	TRBV6-6	TRBJ2-7	.	CASRRPGTNNEQYF
12	TRBV12-3/TRBV12-4	TRBJ1-3	many	CASSRLGNTIYF
15	TRBV4-2	TRBJ2-7	.	CASSQVLARVYEQYF
13	TRBV4-1	TRBJ1-6	.	CASSGHHNSLLHF
12	TRBV6-6	TRBJ2-7	.	CASNYSTLEQYF
17	TRBV4-3	TRBJ2-1	.	CAGSKTSGLAGAHEQFF
9	TRBV29-1	TRBJ2-1	.	CSEGGPEFF
17	TRBV4-1	TRBJ2-5	few	CASSQGDGLAGVETQYF
12	TRBV29-1	TRBJ1-2	.	CGVGCGNDGYTF
15	TRBV6-1	TRBJ2-3	once	CASSVSQTSAVTQYF
13	TRBV11-1	TRBJ2-3	.	CASRGKGTDMQYF
15	TRBV6-1	TRBJ1-1	once	CASSEGTAAHTEVFF
14	TRBV6-2/TRBV6-3	TRBJ2-7	.	CASTMAGNRREHYF
19	TRBV6-6	TRBJ2-6	.	CVRVPRQGAKGSGANVLTF
14	TRBV10-3	TRBJ2-1	.	CAISGDGGYNEQFF
14	TRBV20-1	TRBJ1-1	medium-sized	CSAPGGVVNTEAFF
15	TRBV4-1	TRBJ2-3	few	CASSQGLSSTDIQYF
15	TRBV6-1	TRBJ2-7	.	CASRTPQGGVYEKYF